The sample holds many counts of the clone carrying this T cell receptor (beta chain). The entry originates in a study of human T cells and chemical hapten exposure. V dropped 8 bases and J dropped 4; count of bases not matched to a gene: 7. CDR3 size: 13 residues. Germline CDR1 and CDR2: MNHEY and SMNVEV (reference sequence). Time point meaning: patch test 1, 2 weeks after DPC sensitization. The treatment is: therapeutic diphenylcyclopropenone sensitization with weekly scalp DPC. TCRdb reprocessed the RACE reads via MiXCR and lists one record per CDR3 protein. The table records about 120,000 distinct CDR3 sequences, around 10% of them present only once.

This sequence joins TRBV27 and TRBJ2-7; TRBD1 matches 8 bases. Specimen: whole blood, collected in connection with sensitization to the hapten diphenylcyclopropenone (DPC). This TCR was recovered from a woman between 50 and 59 years old with alopecia areata. Some clones in this sample may be carry-over from other donors' samples. CDR3 nucleotides: TGTGCCAGCCGTGGGACAGGTACTTACGAGCAGTACTTC. It codes for CASRGTGTYEQYF.